This T cell receptor beta chain was observed in a study of T-cell reconstitution after alpha-beta-depleted transplantation in children. The library targeted TCRbeta and was prepared with unique molecular identifiers. TCRdb re-called the PCR reads with MiXCR, one entry per CDR3 protein. This sample yields roughly 50,000 distinct CDR3 sequences, of which about 40% are seen a single time; more than 95% belongs to the top ten. V was cut by 0 bases and J by 4 bases, with 12 bases left in between. Germline CDR1 and CDR2: LGHDT and YNNKEL (reference sequence). There are 15 residues in the CDR3. The material sequenced was PBMCs, mostly from graft donor cells, taken 360 days after TCRalphabeta/CD19-depleted stem cell transplant. The source of this sequence is a male patient aged 5 to 17 who had a stem cell transplant for acute lymphoblastic leukemia, so the T cells may come from the graft donor. The chain carries TRBV3-1 and TRBJ1-1; a weak D match, TRBD1 (5 bases). CDR3 in amino acids: CASSQDRGLSTEAFF. The CDR3 region has the DNA TGTGCCAGCAGCCAAGATCGGGGGTTGAGCACTGAAGCTTTCTTT.